The rows below give T cell receptor beta chains drawn from one sample of a study of T cells in Graves' hyperthyroidism and ophthalmopathy. TCRdb processed the multiplex PCR reads anew with MiXCR; each CDR3 protein has one entry. The sample has 800,000 or so distinct CDR3 sequences; around 38% are singletons. Sequencing was done on a sample of blood. Every receptor here comes from a man aged 18 to 29 with Graves' hyperthyroidism. Each CDR3 is given with its conserved first and last residue. Fields, in order: CDR3 protein, CDR3 DNA, V gene, clone size, D gene, J gene. D genes are given only for firm matches. Clone sizes are given selectively: once, few, many, or a class where the clone is expanded.

CASREQRRNTEAFF	TGTGCCAGCAGGGAACAGCGTCGAAACACTGAAGCTTTCTTT	TRBV10-3	NA	NA	TRBJ1-1
CASSYDQGNTEAFF	TGTGCCAGCAGTTACGATCAGGGGAACACTGAAGCTTTCTTT	TRBV6-5	NA	NA	TRBJ1-1
CASRGDRYEQYF	TGTGCCAGCAGGGGGGACCGCTACGAGCAGTACTTC	TRBV2	many	NA	TRBJ2-7
CASSPQSGLGAYEQYF	TGTGCCAGCAGCCCTCAATCGGGGTTGGGGGCTTACGAGCAGTACTTC	TRBV9	NA	NA	TRBJ2-7
CASSLLGTGTSGSHEQYF	TGTGCCAGCAGCTTACTCGGGACAGGGACTAGCGGGAGCCACGAGCAGTACTTC	TRBV6-6	NA	TRBD2	TRBJ2-7
CASSQAKSIGFSDGYTF	TGCGCCAGCAGCCAAGCGAAGTCAATAGGGTTTAGCGATGGCTACACCTTC	TRBV4-3	NA	NA	TRBJ1-2
CASSLSWGTEAFF	TGTGCCAGCAGCTTGAGTTGGGGAACTGAAGCTTTCTTT	TRBV5-4	NA	NA	TRBJ1-1
CASSQDRDLFGELFF	TGTGCCAGCAGCCAAGATAGGGACCTTTTTGGAGAGCTGTTTTTT	TRBV7-2	NA	NA	TRBJ2-2
CASRGRAQSLLFF	TGTGCCAGCAGGGGCAGGGCGCAGAGTCTTCTGTTTTTT	TRBV19	many	NA	TRBJ1-4
CASSSRLQGGGTEAFF	TGTGCCAGCAGCTCCAGACTCCAGGGGGGAGGCACTGAAGCTTTCTTT	TRBV7-2	NA	TRBD1	TRBJ1-1
CATGQFGGRNTEAFF	TGTGCCACTGGACAGTTTGGGGGCCGGAACACTGAAGCTTTCTTT	TRBV2	once	NA	TRBJ1-1
CASSYSRPSSYEQYF	TGTGCCAGCAGTTACTCCCGACCTAGCTCCTACGAGCAGTACTTC	TRBV10-3	NA	NA	TRBJ2-7
CASNRWDVLTF	TGTGCCAGCAACCGGTGGGACGTCCTGACTTTC	TRBV12-3/TRBV12-4	NA	NA	TRBJ2-6
CASSIPAGNTEAFF	TGTGCCAGCAGCATCCCCGCTGGGAACACTGAAGCTTTCTTT	TRBV7-9	many	NA	TRBJ1-1
CSVEGQQGRPNTGELFF	TGCAGCGTTGAAGGCCAACAGGGACGGCCGAACACCGGGGAGCTGTTTTTT	TRBV29-1	once	NA	TRBJ2-2
CSAILAGGIYF	TGCAGTGCTATTCTAGCGGGAGGGATATACTTC	TRBV20-1	NA	TRBD2	TRBJ2-7
CASSIGELDYGYTF	TGTGCCAGTAGTATAGGAGAATTGGACTATGGCTACACCTTC	TRBV19	many	NA	TRBJ1-2
CASSLDRGWGAFF	TGTGCCAGCAGCTTAGATCGGGGGTGGGGAGCTTTCTTT	TRBV7-9	few	NA	TRBJ1-1
CASLQDLVSPLHF	TGTGCCAGCCTGCAGGACCTGGTGTCACCCCTCCACTTT	TRBV6-5	many	NA	TRBJ1-6